This T cell receptor beta chain is from a study of early T cells in non-severe SARS-CoV-2 infection (dated by TCRdb to the early 2020s). Study-wide context: Because TCR sequencing was done on bulk RNA from unsorted whole blood, the alpha and beta chains could not be paired.

Library prep was done by 5' RACE. Sequencing instrument: NextSeq 500. The TCR library protocol attached unique molecular identifiers to individual cDNA molecules to correct for sequencing error and PCR bias. Sequencing covered both TCR alpha and beta chains, and within each sample the abundances of alpha and beta sequences were tightly co-correlated. Concerning the study's data processing: V gene, J gene and CDR3 annotation of TCR sequences was performed with Decombinator V4. Expanded TCRs were defined as changing significantly between any two time points under a Poisson model with p below 0.0001. TCR abundances were normalised to the total number of TCRs sequenced per sample and expressed as counts per million. VDJdb, accessed 1 November 2021, was searched for CMV, EBV and SARS-CoV-2 annotated TCRs, excluding TCRs annotated for multiple antigens. The public reads were reprocessed in TCRdb via fastp at Q25 and MiXCR, keeping in-frame beta chains. One record per CDR3 amino acid sequence lists the most common genes and DNA. TCRdb's processing, not the authors', yielded these V and J calls. The sample contains 60,000 to 80,000 distinct CDR3 sequences, 12% of them found a single time. Jointly, the top ten make up 3.9% of the sample.

The study was a case-control design nested within a healthcare worker cohort in London, UK, with weekly nasopharyngeal swab PCR tests and blood sampling. Healthcare workers were recruited during the week of the UK lockdown, between 23 and 31 March 2020, and followed weekly for up to about 15 weeks. This clonotype was seen many times. The antigen it recognizes is unknown. No base quality information exists; no much larger clone differs at one position. The full study reports these points: Matching against VDJdb was skewed toward anti-spike CD8 responses, likely underestimated virus-specific expansions, and missed private and CD4 specificities.

The TCR sequence derives from an adult who was a healthcare worker with PCR-confirmed SARS-CoV-2 infection or an uninfected control (not recorded which). The sample taken for sequencing was whole blood.

CDR3 protein: CASNVAGDTGELFF. At the DNA level, the sequence is TGTGCCAGTAATGTGGCAGGGGACACCGGGGAGCTGTTTTTT. The sequence links TRBV19 to TRBJ2-2; the D segment could be TRBD1, given 6 matching bases. The junction shows trimming of 7 bases on V and 3 bases on J, plus 12 bases between the germline ends. As encoded in the germline V gene (reference sequence), CDR1 is LNHDA while CDR2 is SQIVND. Taken from cysteine to phenylalanine, the CDR3 has 14 residues. The kept DNA is CDR3 alone, 42 bases in frame from the first base.